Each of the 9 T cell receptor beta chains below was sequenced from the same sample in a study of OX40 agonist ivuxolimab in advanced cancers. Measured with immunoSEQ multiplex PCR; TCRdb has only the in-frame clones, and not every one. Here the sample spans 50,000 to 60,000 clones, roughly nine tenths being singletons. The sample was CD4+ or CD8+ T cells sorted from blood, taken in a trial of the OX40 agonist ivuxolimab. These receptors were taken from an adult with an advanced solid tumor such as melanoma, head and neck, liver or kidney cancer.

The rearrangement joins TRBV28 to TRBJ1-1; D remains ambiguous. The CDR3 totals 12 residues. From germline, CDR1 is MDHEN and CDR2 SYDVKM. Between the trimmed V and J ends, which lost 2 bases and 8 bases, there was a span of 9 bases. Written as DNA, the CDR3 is TGTGCCAGCAGTTTACATTTCGGGGAAGCTTTCTTT. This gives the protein CASSLHFGEAFF.

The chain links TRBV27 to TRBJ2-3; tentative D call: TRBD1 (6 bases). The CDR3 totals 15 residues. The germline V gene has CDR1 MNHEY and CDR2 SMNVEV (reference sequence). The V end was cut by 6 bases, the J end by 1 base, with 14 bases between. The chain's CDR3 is CASSPRPGGTDTQYF. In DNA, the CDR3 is TGTGCCAGCAGCCCCCGACCAGGGGGCACAGATACGCAGTATTTT.

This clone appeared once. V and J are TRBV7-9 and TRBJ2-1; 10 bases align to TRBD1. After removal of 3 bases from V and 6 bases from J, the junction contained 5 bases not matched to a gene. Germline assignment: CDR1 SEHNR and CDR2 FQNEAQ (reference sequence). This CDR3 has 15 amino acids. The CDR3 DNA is TGTGCCAGCAGCTTTCCCGGGACAGGGGTCAATGAGCAGTTCTTC. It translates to CASSFPGTGVNEQFF.

The CDR3 loop reads CASTPLGDFGNTIYF. DNA of the CDR3: TGTGCCAGTACCCCCCTGGGGGATTTTGGAAACACCATATATTTT. The rearrangement uses TRBV19 and TRBJ1-3, with TRBD1 as a possible D gene (5 bases). Germline V CDR1 and CDR2: LNHDA, SQIVND (reference sequence). The CDR3 covers 15 residues. V shed 7 bases and J shed 3 bases, with 16 bases lying between them.

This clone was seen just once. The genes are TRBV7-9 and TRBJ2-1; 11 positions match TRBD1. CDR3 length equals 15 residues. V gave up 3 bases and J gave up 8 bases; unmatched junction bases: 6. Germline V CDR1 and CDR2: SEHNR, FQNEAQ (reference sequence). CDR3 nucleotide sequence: TGTGCCAGCAGCTTTTGGGGACAGGGGGAATATGAGCAGTTCTTC. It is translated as CASSFWGQGEYEQFF. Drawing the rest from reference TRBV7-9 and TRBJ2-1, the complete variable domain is DTGVSQNPRHKITKRGQNVTFRCDPISEHNRLYWYRQTLGQGPEFLTYFQNEAQLEKSRLLSDRFSAERPKGSFSTLEIQRTEQGDSAMYLCASSFWGQGEYEQFFGPGTRLTVL.

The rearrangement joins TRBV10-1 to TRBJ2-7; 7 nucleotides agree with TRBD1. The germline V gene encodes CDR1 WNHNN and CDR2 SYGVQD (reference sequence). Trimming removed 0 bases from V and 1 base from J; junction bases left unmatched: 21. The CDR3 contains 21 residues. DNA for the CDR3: TGCGCCAGCAGTGAGTCCGGTAAAACAGGGGAAAGGTTATTGTTATCCTACGAGCAGTACTTC. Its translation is CASSESGKTGERLLLSYEQYF.

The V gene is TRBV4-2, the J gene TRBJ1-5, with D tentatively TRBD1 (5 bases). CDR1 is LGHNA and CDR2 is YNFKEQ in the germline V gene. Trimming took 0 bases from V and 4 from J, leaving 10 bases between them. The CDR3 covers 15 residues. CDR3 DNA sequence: TGTGCCAGCAGCCAAGAACAGGTAGGGAATCAGCCCCAGCATTTT. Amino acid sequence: CASSQEQVGNQPQHF.

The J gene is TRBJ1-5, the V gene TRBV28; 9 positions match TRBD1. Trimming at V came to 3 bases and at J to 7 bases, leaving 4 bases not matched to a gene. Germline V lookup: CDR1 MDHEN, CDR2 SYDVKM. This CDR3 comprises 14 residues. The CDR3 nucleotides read TGTGCCAGCAGTTTCACAGGGGGCGACCAGCCCCAGCATTTT. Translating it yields CASSFTGGDQPQHF.

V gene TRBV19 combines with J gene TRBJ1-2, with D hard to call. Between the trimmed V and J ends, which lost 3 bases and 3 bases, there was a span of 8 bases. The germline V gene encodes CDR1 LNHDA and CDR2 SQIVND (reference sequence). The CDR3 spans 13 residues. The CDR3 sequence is CASSIEAYYGYTF. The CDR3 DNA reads TGTGCCAGTAGTATTGAAGCCTACTATGGCTACACCTTC.